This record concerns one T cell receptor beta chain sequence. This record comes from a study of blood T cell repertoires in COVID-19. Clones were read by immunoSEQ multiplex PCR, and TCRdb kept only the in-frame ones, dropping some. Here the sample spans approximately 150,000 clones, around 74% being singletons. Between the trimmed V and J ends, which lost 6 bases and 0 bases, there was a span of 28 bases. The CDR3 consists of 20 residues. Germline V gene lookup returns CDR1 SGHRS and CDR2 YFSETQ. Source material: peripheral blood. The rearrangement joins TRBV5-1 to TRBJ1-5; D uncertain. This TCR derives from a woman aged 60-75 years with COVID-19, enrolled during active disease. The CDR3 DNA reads TGCGCCAGCATCCCGGAGGTCTGGTTACCGAGGAAATATAGCAATCAGCCCCAGCATTTT. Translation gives CASIPEVWLPRKYSNQPQHF.